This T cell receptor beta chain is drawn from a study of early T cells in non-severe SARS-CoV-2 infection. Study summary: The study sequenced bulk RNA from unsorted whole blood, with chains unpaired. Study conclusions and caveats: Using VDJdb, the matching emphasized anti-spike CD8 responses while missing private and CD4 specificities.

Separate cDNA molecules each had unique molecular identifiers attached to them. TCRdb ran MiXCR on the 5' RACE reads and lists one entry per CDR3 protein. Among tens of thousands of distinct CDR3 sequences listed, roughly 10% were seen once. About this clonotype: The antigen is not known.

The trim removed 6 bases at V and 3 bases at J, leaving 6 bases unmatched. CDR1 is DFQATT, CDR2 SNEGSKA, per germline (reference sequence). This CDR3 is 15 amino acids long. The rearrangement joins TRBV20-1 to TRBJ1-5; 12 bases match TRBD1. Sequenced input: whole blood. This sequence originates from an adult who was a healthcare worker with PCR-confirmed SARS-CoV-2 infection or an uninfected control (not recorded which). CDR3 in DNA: TGCAGTGCACCGGGACAGGGGGCTTTCAATCAGCCCCAGCATTTT. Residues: CSAPGQGAFNQPQHF.